These 13 T cell receptor beta chains came from one sample sequenced in a study of cytomegalovirus exposure and HLA in healthy donors. Researchers ran the PCR with 60 Vbeta and 13 Jbeta primers. TCRdb keeps only in-frame clones here, not all; method: immunoSEQ multiplex PCR. Of approximately 110,000 clones in the sample, roughly two thirds were seen once. The sample comprised PBMCs. Receptors originate from a woman between 25 and 40 years old in good health and CMV-seronegative.

This clone was observed once. The chain recombines TRBV7-2 with TRBJ2-7; 14 bases match TRBD2. Germline V gives CDR1 SGHTA, CDR2 FQGNSA. With 6 bases clipped from V and 4 bases from J, the junction kept 8 bases outside the gene matches. This CDR3 has 16 amino acids. CDR3 region: CASRPTGTSGSYEQYF. CDR3 coding DNA: TGTGCCAGCAGACCAACGGGGACTAGCGGGAGTTACGAGCAGTACTTC.

The chain has TRBV7-9 and TRBJ1-5; D is perhaps TRBD1 (5 bases). The CDR3 spans 14 residues. The ends were cut back, 6 bases at V and 7 bases at J, with 16 bases in the middle. Germline lookup yields CDR1 SEHNR and CDR2 FQNEAQ (reference sequence). CDR3 coding DNA: TGTGCCAGCAGTTCATCCGCCAGGGTGCAGCCCCAGCATTTT. Protein sequence: CASSSSARVQPQHF.

The chain carries TRBV2 and TRBJ1-6; D is unresolved. This CDR3 region has 15 residues. Germline lookup yields CDR1 SNHLY and CDR2 FYNNEI. V dropped 6 bases and J dropped 8 bases, with 17 bases sitting between them. This CDR3 reads CASRHYDTSHSPLHF. CDR3 bases: TGTGCCAGCAGGCATTACGACACCTCACATTCACCCCTCCACTTT.

This clone was seen more than once but under ten times. The chain uses TRBV13 and TRBJ1-2, with 8 bases lining up with TRBD1. This CDR3 has 15 amino acids. The V gene end was trimmed by 5 bases and the J gene end by 4 bases; junction bases not matched to a gene: 9. Germline V gene lookup returns CDR1 PRHDT and CDR2 FYEKMQ (reference sequence). This CDR3 reads CASSAGTGSFYGYTF. CDR3 nucleotides: TGTGCCAGCAGCGCCGGGACAGGAAGTTTCTATGGCTACACCTTC.

This chain uses TRBV6-1 with TRBJ2-7; 10 bases are shared with TRBD1. CDR3 length equals 17 residues. Germline assignment: CDR1 MNHNS and CDR2 SASEGT. Trimming cost V 4 bases and J 3 bases; bases outside gene matches: 12. In DNA form, the CDR3 reads TGTGCCAGCAGTGCGCGTGACCGGGACAGGGGCCTCTACGAGCAGTACTTC. This gives the protein CASSARDRDRGLYEQYF.

V gene TRBV28 combines with J gene TRBJ1-2, with D tentatively TRBD1 (5 bases). CDR1 and CDR2 from the germline V gene are MDHEN and SYDVKM. V lost 5 bases and J lost 7, with 14 bases in between. The CDR3 loop spans 13 amino acids. DNA for the CDR3: TGTGCCAGCAGTGAAAGCGGGGCGTTTGGCTACACCTTC. Its protein product is CASSESGAFGYTF.

The chain links TRBV10-1 to TRBJ2-1, with TRBD1 matching over 7 bases. The CDR3 totals 16 residues. V shed 4 bases, J shed 2 bases, and the junction held 8 bases outside the gene matches. Germline values: CDR1 WNHNN, CDR2 SYGVQD (reference sequence). Here the CDR3 DNA reads TGCGCCAGCAGTGGGGGGTCGGGACAGACCTACAATGAGCAGTTCTTC. Its translation: CASSGGSGQTYNEQFF.

A single count supports this clone. The chain joins TRBV29-1 to TRBJ2-1; 8 bases agree with TRBD1. The CDR3 consists of 11 residues. Trimming removed 6 bases from V and 9 bases from J; junction bases left unmatched: 4. CDR1 is SQVTM, CDR2 ANQGSEA, per germline. The CDR3 DNA reads as TGCAGCGTACCAGGGGGCCTTGAGCAGTTCTTC. Translated: CSVPGGLEQFF.

There are a few counts of this clone. The chain joins TRBV19 to TRBJ2-1; 13 bases match TRBD2. V was clipped by 4 bases and J by 4 bases; unmatched bases: 10. CDR1 is LNHDA and CDR2 is SQIVND in the germline V gene (reference sequence). There are 18 residues in the CDR3. Here the CDR3 reads CASSRRLAGGQWYNEQFF. The CDR3 DNA reads TGTGCCAGTAGTAGGCGACTAGCGGGAGGACAATGGTACAATGAGCAGTTCTTC.

There are a few counts of this clone. The V gene is TRBV6-6, the J gene TRBJ1-1; D is ambiguous. The CDR3 totals 13 residues. The V end was cut by 6 bases, the J end by 6 bases, with 14 bases between. Germline V CDR1 and CDR2: MNHNY, SVGAGI (reference sequence). Written as DNA, the CDR3 is TGTGCCAGCAGACCCGCAGGATTAGCTGAAGCTTTCTTT. This encodes CASRPAGLAEAFF.

The chain links TRBV4-3 to TRBJ1-1; no reliable D call. CDR1 and CDR2 (germline): LGHNA, YSLEER. V gave up 0 bases and J gave up 8 bases, with 13 bases separating them. CDR3 length: 14 residues. In DNA form, the CDR3 reads TGCGCCAGCAGCCAAGATCGAGGGCCGTACGAAGCTTTCTTT. Translation: CASSQDRGPYEAFF.

The V and J genes are TRBV15 and TRBJ1-6, with a tentative D call TRBD1 (6 bases). With 1 base removed from V and 9 bases from J, the gap between germline ends came to 13 bases. The germline CDR1 and CDR2 sequences are LNHNV and YYDKDF (reference sequence). CDR3 length equals 15 residues. The CDR3 DNA follows: TGTGCCACCAGCAGAGTAGCGGGGGCCAGTTCACCCCTCCACTTT. It is translated as CATSRVAGASSPLHF. Together with reference TRBV15 and TRBJ1-6, the CDR3 gives the full variable domain: DAMVIQNPRYQVTQFGKPVTLSCSQTLNHNVMYWYQQKSSQAPKLLFHYYDKDFNNEADTPDNFQSRRPNTSFCFLDIRSPGLGDTAMYLCATSRVAGASSPLHFGNGTRLTVT.

The chain combines TRBV28 with TRBJ2-7, with 8 positions matching TRBD1. Germline V gene sequence: CDR1 MDHEN, CDR2 SYDVKM. V lost 1 base to trimming and J lost 4 bases; unmatched junction nucleotides: 9. The CDR3 runs to 16 residues. The CDR3 here is CASSLLMAGGSYEQYF. CDR3 coding DNA: TGTGCCAGCAGTTTATTAATGGCAGGGGGCTCTTACGAGCAGTACTTC.